These 9 T cell receptor beta chains were sequenced from one sample in a study of CD8 T cells in Susac syndrome. RNA totalling roughly 0.45 to 1 ug underwent reverse transcription with random hexamers. Each CDR3 protein is one row after TCRdb ran MiXCR on the immunoSEQ multiplex PCR reads. The data contain roughly 200,000 distinct CDR3 sequences, approximately 95% of them singletons. Sequenced: CD4+ T cells from PBMCs. These receptors were taken from a human donor in good health.

The rearrangement joins TRBV20-1 to TRBJ2-7; 12 bases map to TRBD1. J lost 7 bases, V lost 1 base, and 11 bases had no gene match. CDR3 length: 16 amino acids. Germline assignment: CDR1 DFQATT and CDR2 SNEGSKA (reference sequence). The CDR3 is CSARARPGQGAAEQYF. For the CDR3, the DNA is TGCAGTGCTAGAGCTCGACCGGGACAGGGGGCGGCGGAGCAGTACTTC.

The chain is built from TRBV27 and TRBJ1-5; 7 bases line up with TRBD1. Germline CDR1 reads MNHEY; CDR2 reads SMNVEV (reference sequence). The CDR3 extends over 13 amino acids. V dropped 8 bases and J dropped 4; count of bases not matched to a gene: 5. CDR3 sequence: CASREQGNQPQHF. The CDR3 nucleotides read TGTGCCAGCCGGGAACAGGGGAATCAGCCCCAGCATTTT.

This chain uses TRBV9 with TRBJ1-5, with D uncertain. Germline V gives CDR1 SGDLS, CDR2 YYNGEE. The CDR3 totals 15 residues. V was clipped by 5 bases and J by 2 bases, with 14 bases between them. The CDR3, as DNA: TGTGCCAGCAGTCTCGGGCCGGAGGGCAATCAGCCCCAGCATTTT. Translated: CASSLGPEGNQPQHF.

J is TRBJ2-2 and V is TRBV11-2; 7 bases are shared with TRBD2. V was clipped by 4 bases and J by 4 bases; unmatched bases: 9. Germline values: CDR1 SGHAT, CDR2 FQNNGV. The CDR3 is 16 amino acids. As DNA, the CDR3 is TGTGCCAGCAGCTATGGAGGGACTACCCTCACCGGGGAGCTGTTTTTT. Residues: CASSYGGTTLTGELFF.

This chain connects TRBV9 to TRBJ2-5, with 8 bases fitting TRBD2. The CDR3 contains 16 residues. Germline V CDR1 and CDR2: SGDLS, YYNGEE. The junction had 12 bases not matched to a gene; V was cut back by 3 bases and J by 5 bases. The CDR3 loop reads CASSGQRGSFQETQYF. As DNA, the CDR3 is TGTGCCAGCAGCGGACAGCGGGGGAGCTTCCAGGAGACCCAGTACTTC. Combining the CDR3 with reference TRBV9 and TRBJ2-5 gives the whole variable domain DSGVTQTPKHLITATGQRVTLRCSPRSGDLSVYWYQQSLDQGLQFLIQYYNGEERAKGNILERFSAQQFPDLHSELNLSSLELGDSALYFCASSGQRGSFQETQYFGPGTRLLVL.

The rearrangement uses TRBV25-1 and TRBJ2-1, with TRBD2 matching 7 bases. The V gene's germline CDR1 is MGHDK and CDR2 SYGVNS. V shed 3 bases and J 3 bases; nucleotides not matched to a gene: 5. The CDR3 extends over 15 amino acids. The CDR3 DNA reads TGTGCCAGCAGTGACATAGCGGGTAGCTACAATGAGCAGTTCTTC. This translates into CASSDIAGSYNEQFF.

The chain joins TRBV20-1 to TRBJ1-1; D possibly corresponds to TRBD1 (5 bases). The CDR3 length is 12 residues. Germline V gene sequence: CDR1 DFQATT, CDR2 SNEGSKA (reference sequence). Trimming pared 4 bases from V and 5 bases from J, leaving 11 bases between. CDR3 sequence reads: CSATQGETEAFF. The DNA for the CDR3 is TGCAGTGCTACCCAGGGTGAGACTGAAGCTTTCTTT.

The V and J genes are TRBV24-1 and TRBJ2-1, with D possibly called TRBD1 or TRBD2 (7 bases each). The CDR3 is 16 residues long. V was cut by 1 base and J by 10 bases, with 19 bases left in between. Looked up from germline, CDR1 is KGHDR and CDR2 is SFDVKD. CDR3 in amino acids: CATSDFGRGRHREQFF. CDR3 nucleotide sequence: TGTGCCACCAGTGATTTTGGGAGGGGGCGGCACCGAGAGCAGTTCTTC.

This clonotype was seen a single time. The chain recombines TRBV9 with TRBJ1-6, with TRBD1 matching 8 bases. The CDR3 consists of 15 residues. Germline V gene lookup returns CDR1 SGDLS and CDR2 YYNGEE. V lost 0 bases and J lost 7; bases outside the gene matches: 3. In DNA form, the CDR3 reads TGTGCCAGCAGCGTAGGTGGACAGGGAAATTCACCCCTCCACTTT. Its protein product is CASSVGGQGNSPLHF.